This entry is about one TCR beta chain. Its antigen remains unidentified. Repertoires were generated with immunoSEQ multiplex PCR, while TCRdb's copy carries only in-frame clones and drops some. The sample yields 140,000 to 150,000 clones, 80% to 90% seen once. The data derive from a study of T cell responses to AZD1222 COVID-19 vaccine. Study background: Recipients boosted at about 4 weeks or about 12 weeks are pooled.

Broader study findings: Only after the peak T cell response were repertoires sampled. Females made up more of the donors, who were largely white British, and clonal diversity may have come out too low. Among spike-specific TCRs, nearly half reportedly target unmutated variant regions.

Germline-derived CDR1 and CDR2 are SGHTS and YDEGEE. This CDR3 region has 17 residues. Trimming took 1 base from V and 0 from J, leaving 17 bases between them. The TCR was taken from an adult in good health. The chain is built from TRBV5-8 and TRBJ2-7, with D unclear. The sequences come from peripheral blood, collected on day 0 of AZD1222 vaccination. Here the CDR3 DNA reads TGTGCCAGCAGCTTGACCGTGGATGCCCTTAGCTCCTACGAGCAGTACTTC. Protein sequence: CASSLTVDALSSYEQYF.